This T cell receptor (beta chain) was profiled in a study of chemoradiotherapy in HPV16-positive cancers. For the study at large: Functional T-cell assays on two HPV16-positive patients' cells defined candidate HPV-specific clones and common TCR motifs. Whole-study results and caveats: Functional assays defining HPV-specific T cells used only two HPV16-positive patients. Candidate HPV-specific clones and E7-related TCR motifs grew in tumor during treatment.

Produced via immunoSEQ multiplex PCR; TCRdb's table is partial and in-frame only. The table lists approximately 6,400 clones, approximately 79% of them singletons. As for this clone: As yet, its antigen is unknown.

This CDR3 spans 15 amino acids. Trimming took 3 bases from V and 2 from J, leaving 13 bases between them. In germline, CDR1 is KGHSH, CDR2 LQKENI. This chain connects TRBV18 to TRBJ1-1; D gene uncertain. The sample here was tumor tissue, taken from a patient who underwent chemoradiotherapy. The sequence came from a human donor with HPV-associated anogenital cancer. The CDR3 DNA is TGTGCCAGCTCACCCAAGACGGAGTTTAACACTGAAGCTTTCTTT. This encodes CASSPKTEFNTEAFF.